This TCR beta chain was recovered during a study of vaccination and CD4 T cells after COVID-19. Study at large: Cells received overlapping spike peptides from SARS-CoV-2, HCoV-NL63, HCoV-OC43 and HCoV-229E as stimulation.

This clonotype appeared once. Its antigen is not identified. The V gene's germline CDR1 is SQVTM and CDR2 ANQGSEA. V lost 5 bases, J lost 4 bases, and 8 bases lay in between. This CDR3 has 11 residues. The Oncomine TCR Beta short-read assay sequenced DNA from cultured CD4+ T cells. After culture, CD4+ T cells served as the source for genomic DNA extraction. Via MiXCR, TCRdb re-called the PCR reads, giving one row per CDR3 protein. Of 20,000 to 25,000 distinct CDR3 sequences listed, 40% to 50% were seen once; the top ten hold roughly 9%. Regarding treatment: roughly 10-day PBMC culture with coronavirus spike peptide pools or control peptides (ViraFEST assay). ViraFEST relied on peptide pools to expand antigen-specific T cells; the TCRs were sequenced afterward. Negative selection purified CD4+ T cells after about nine days of culture.

Sequencing was carried out using CD4+ T cells from blood, cultured in vitro. The rearrangement links TRBV29-1 to TRBJ1-2, with D unclear. The sequence was collected from a human donor who had recovered from COVID-19. CDR3 in DNA: TGCAGCGTTCAATGGGTCTATGGCTACACCTTC. Translation gives CSVQWVYGYTF.